Sequencing of this T cell receptor (beta chain) was carried out in a study of shared clonotypes between healthy human individuals. Study background: Donor ages ranged 18 to 49 years: a couple of women, a few men. Each donor's CD8 memory used one plate, CD8 naive two, each CD4 subset three.

Method: immunoSEQ multiplex PCR; TCRdb's copy keeps in-frame clones and lacks some. The sample contains about 580,000 clones, nearly 98% of which appear only once. Terminally differentiated effector memory CD45RA+ cells were excluded from the naive CD8 cells, which were CD45RO-negative and positively selected for CCR7. This clonotype was sampled from a man younger than 45 in good health. What was sequenced was naive CD8+ T cells sorted from blood.

For the CDR3, the DNA is TGTGCCATCAGTGTGACGGGACAGGGGGTGAATGAGCAGTTCTTC. Translating it yields CAISVTGQGVNEQFF. The J gene is TRBJ2-1, the V gene TRBV10-3; TRBD1 aligns across 11 bases. Germline V gene data show CDR1 as ENHRY and CDR2 as SYGVKD. The CDR3 is 15 residues long. Trimming at V came to 4 bases and at J to 7 bases, leaving 6 bases not matched to a gene.